The rows below give T cell receptor beta chains drawn from one sample of a study of T cell repertoires in aging, cancer and after chemotherapy. TCRdb reanalysed the multiplex PCR reads using MiXCR and keeps one entry per CDR3 protein. The sample includes around 9,000 distinct CDR3 sequences, just over 40% seen only once; the top ten take around an eighth. The sample taken for sequencing was blood. All receptors derive from a human donor with a solid tumor. Both conserved end residues are part of each CDR3. Only part of the rows carry a size: once, few, many, or a class if the clone is expanded.

TRBJ1-2 TRBV7-3 - 13 CASSFRQGDGYTF
TRBJ1-6 TRBV6-5 - 14 CASSWQAQNSPLHF
TRBJ2-1 TRBV5-4 - 16 CASSGPGGMVNNEQFF
TRBJ1-2 TRBV12-3/TRBV12-4 few 14 CASSLGGAGYGYTF
TRBJ2-7 TRBV29-1 medium-sized 14 CSVDRDGRSYEQYF
TRBJ2-5 TRBV15 - 15 CATSRGGELRETQYF
TRBJ1-1 TRBV6-2/TRBV6-3 - 15 CASSFMDAVRTEAFF
TRBJ2-7 TRBV6-5 - 15 CASRPPNRAGYEQYF
TRBJ2-6 TRBV15 few 17 CATSGDTTNSGANVLTF
TRBJ2-3 TRBV7-9 - 16 CASSLGGSGAADTQYF
TRBJ2-2 TRBV14 few 13 CASSLGNTGELFF
TRBJ1-1 TRBV19 medium-sized 15 CASSPRGAPNTEAFF
TRBJ1-1 TRBV6-4 - 14 CASTRGRGDTEAFF
TRBJ1-1 TRBV19 - 13 CASSIQGVSEAFF
TRBJ1-2 TRBV29-1 few 14 CSVPDRGVNYGYTF
TRBJ2-1 TRBV27 - 14 CASSAISSYNEQFF
TRBJ2-1 TRBV6-4 few 15 CASSDDPGASNEQFF
TRBJ1-1 TRBV18 - 16 CASSMQEPLRDTEAFF
TRBJ2-6 TRBV24-1 - 15 CATSDPPAHHVVLTF
TRBJ1-2 TRBV6-1 - 13 CASSALSFYGYTF
TRBJ1-1 TRBV19 - 15 CAGSPQAQVGTEAFF
TRBJ1-1 TRBV6-1 - 14 CASSARGGNTEAFF
TRBJ1-2 TRBV6-5 - 13 CASSHGGDDGYTF
TRBJ1-1 TRBV30 - 12 CAWKARPTEAFF
TRBJ2-5 TRBV19 - 17 CASSPHWERAGQETQYF
TRBJ1-6 TRBV5-6 - 12 CASSFRESPLHF